This is a list of T cell receptor beta chains from one sample in a study of blood T cell repertoires in COVID-19. Assay used: immunoSEQ multiplex PCR; TCRdb lists only in-frame clones, some missing. Among 150,000 to 200,000 clones, 75% to 90% were seen once, and the ten largest hold 7.6%. Sequencing was performed on peripheral blood. Receptors were obtained from a woman in her sixties or seventies with COVID-19, enrolled during active disease. Each CDR3 is given with its conserved first and last residue. The D gene is left open where the match is weak. Expanded clones get a size class; other rows say once, few or many, or leave the size out.

TRBD1,TRBJ2-7,-,TRBV19,CASSIQDRNAYEQYF,TGTGCCAGTAGTATTCAGGACAGGAATGCCTACGAGCAGTACTTC
TRBD1,TRBJ1-4,-,TRBV6-2/TRBV6-3,CASSSTGEQNEKLFF,TGTGCCAGCAGCTCAACAGGGGAGCAGAATGAAAAACTGTTTTTT
-,TRBJ2-5,-,TRBV5-4,CASSPGRGRYQETQYF,TGTGCCAGCAGCCCGGGGAGGGGGAGGTACCAAGAGACCCAGTACTTC
TRBD1,TRBJ2-5,few,TRBV5-4,CASSFPAGGTQYF,TGTGCCAGCAGCTTTCCCGCAGGGGGAACCCAGTACTTC
TRBD1,TRBJ1-1,-,TRBV19,CASIARDSPLRIEAFF,TGTGCCAGTATCGCCCGGGACAGCCCTTTGAGGATTGAAGCTTTCTTT
-,TRBJ1-1,-,TRBV2,CASSIREDTEAFF,TGTGCCAGCAGTATCAGAGAGGACACTGAAGCTTTCTTT
-,TRBJ2-5,once,TRBV30,CASPGTQYF,TGTGCCTCCCCCGGGACCCAGTACTTC
-,TRBJ2-7,-,TRBV18,CASSPPRLTGGRGSRYEQYF,TGTGCCAGCTCACCACCTCGGTTGACGGGTGGGCGGGGATCGAGGTACGAGCAGTACTTC
-,TRBJ1-1,-,TRBV2,CASSQNTEAFF,TGTGCCAGCAGCCAAAACACTGAAGCTTTCTTT
TRBD1,TRBJ2-7,-,TRBV7-9,CASSPGTGLYEQYF,TGTGCCAGCAGCCCCGGGACAGGGCTCTACGAGCAGTACTTC
TRBD1,TRBJ2-1,-,TRBV4-2,CASSPRQGNYNEQFF,TGTGCCAGCAGCCCTAGACAGGGGAACTACAATGAGCAGTTCTTC
TRBD2,TRBJ2-1,-,TRBV6-6,CASSLLAGFYNEQFF,TGTGCCAGCAGTCTGCTAGCGGGGTTCTACAATGAGCAGTTCTTC
-,TRBJ1-1,-,TRBV27,CASSLFGRDLNTEAFF,TGTGCCAGCAGTTTATTCGGGCGGGACTTGAACACTGAAGCTTTCTTT
TRBD1,TRBJ1-6,-,TRBV12-3/TRBV12-4,CASTKQGHSPLHF,TGTGCCAGCACGAAACAGGGGCATTCACCCCTCCACTTT
-,TRBJ1-2,-,TRBV3-1/TRBV3-2,CASSPGVTNYGYTF,TGTGCCAGCAGCCCGGGGGTTACTAACTATGGCTACACCTTC
-,TRBJ1-2,-,TRBV9,CASSVDGNYGYTF,TGTGCCAGCAGCGTAGACGGGAACTATGGCTACACCTTC
TRBD2,TRBJ2-5,-,TRBV3-1/TRBV3-2,CASSPPSGRAGETQYF,TGTGCCAGCAGCCCCCCTAGCGGGAGGGCCGGAGAGACCCAGTACTTC
-,TRBJ1-2,once,TRBV6-2/TRBV6-3,CASSYPGADSLIYGYTF,TGTGCCAGCAGTTACCCTGGAGCGGACAGCTTAATCTATGGCTACACCTTC
-,TRBJ2-5,-,TRBV27,CASNTAVRKETQYF,TGTGCCAGCAACACCGCGGTCCGCAAAGAGACCCAGTACTTC
-,TRBJ1-5,-,TRBV11-2,CASSLDSSNQPQHF,TGTGCCAGCAGCTTGGACAGTAGCAATCAGCCCCAGCATTTT
-,TRBJ1-5,-,TRBV19,CASRTEDRRPQHF,TGTGCCAGTAGGACAGAAGATCGTCGGCCCCAGCATTTT
-,TRBJ1-1,-,TRBV14,CASSQLSVRDNTEAFF,TGTGCCAGCAGCCAACTGAGCGTCCGGGATAACACTGAAGCTTTCTTT
-,TRBJ2-7,few,TRBV28,CASRRTDLYEQYF,TGTGCCAGTAGACGGACAGACCTTTACGAGCAGTACTTC
TRBD2,TRBJ2-1,-,TRBV15,CATSRDPPVASGSNEQFF,TGTGCCACCAGCAGAGACCCCCCGGTAGCTAGCGGGAGCAATGAGCAGTTCTTC
TRBD2,TRBJ2-1,once,TRBV11-2,CASSLSPSGRTNEQFF,TGTGCCAGCAGCTTAAGTCCTAGCGGGAGGACGAATGAGCAGTTCTTC
-,TRBJ1-1,-,TRBV28,CASSLGGAGTEAFF,TGTGCCAGCAGCCTTGGGGGGGCCGGGACTGAAGCTTTCTTT
TRBD2,TRBJ2-7,-,TRBV9,CASSAREGYSYEQYF,TGTGCCAGCAGCGCGCGGGAGGGGTACTCCTACGAGCAGTACTTC
-,TRBJ1-3,-,TRBV9,CASSGFLPGTGNTIYF,TGTGCCAGCAGCGGATTTTTGCCAGGGACTGGAAACACCATATATTTT
-,TRBJ2-1,-,TRBV24-1,CATSADSGHNEQFF,TGTGCCACCAGTGCCGACTCTGGCCACAATGAGCAGTTCTTC
TRBD1,TRBJ1-2,-,TRBV18,CASSPSQTGAQGGYTF,TGTGCCAGCTCCCCTTCTCAGACAGGGGCCCAGGGCGGCTACACCTTC
-,TRBJ1-1,-,TRBV5-4,CASSRAPMNTEAFF,TGTGCCAGCAGCCGAGCCCCCATGAACACTGAAGCTTTCTTT
TRBD1,TRBJ1-4,-,TRBV7-9,CASTGPGQGNEKLFF,TGTGCCAGCACCGGACCGGGACAGGGTAATGAAAAACTGTTTTTT
TRBD1,TRBJ1-4,-,TRBV6-5,CASSLKTLGQGQLFF,TGTGCCAGCAGCCTGAAGACCCTTGGACAGGGCCAACTGTTTTTT
TRBD1,TRBJ1-1,-,TRBV30,CAWSVGGGKGSAEAFF,TGTGCCTGGAGTGTCGGAGGGGGCAAAGGCTCGGCTGAAGCTTTCTTT
-,TRBJ2-5,-,TRBV10-3,CAISARAETQYF,TGTGCCATCAGTGCCAGGGCTGAGACCCAGTACTTC
-,TRBJ2-5,-,TRBV7-2,CASSFGQETQYF,TGTGCCAGCAGCTTCGGCCAAGAGACCCAGTACTTC
TRBD1,TRBJ2-5,few,TRBV6-6,CASRFPGQGLETQYF,TGTGCCAGCAGATTTCCGGGACAGGGACTAGAGACCCAGTACTTC
TRBD2,TRBJ2-7,-,TRBV6-2/TRBV6-3,CASSYPGTSGYEQYF,TGTGCCAGCAGTTACCCGGGGACTAGCGGATACGAGCAGTACTTC
TRBD1,TRBJ1-1,few,TRBV28,CASRSGQGGLGGEAFF,TGTGCCAGCAGGTCAGGACAGGGAGGTTTAGGAGGTGAAGCTTTCTTT
TRBD2,TRBJ2-1,-,TRBV5-4,CASSLTSAGNEQFF,TGTGCCAGCAGCTTGACTAGCGCGGGCAATGAGCAGTTCTTC
TRBD1,TRBJ2-7,-,TRBV7-2,CASSSLDRGPSYEQYF,TGTGCCAGCAGCTCGTTAGACAGGGGACCGTCCTACGAGCAGTACTTC
-,TRBJ1-6,-,TRBV7-2,CASSFRQNSPLHF,TGTGCCAGCAGCTTTCGACAGAATTCACCCCTCCACTTT
-,TRBJ2-1,once,TRBV3-1/TRBV3-2,CASSQDRGPPSSYNEQFF,TGTGCCAGCAGCCAAGATAGAGGTCCACCAAGCTCCTACAATGAGCAGTTCTTC
-,TRBJ1-3,-,TRBV28,CASSLTGQGSGNTIYF,TGTGCCAGCAGTTTAACAGGGCAGGGCTCTGGAAACACCATATATTTT
TRBD2,TRBJ2-2,-,TRBV6-2/TRBV6-3,CASSQRLAGVGELFF,TGTGCCAGCAGCCAGAGACTAGCGGGGGTCGGGGAGCTGTTTTTT
-,TRBJ2-3,once,TRBV7-9,CASSLEEATQYF,TGTGCCAGCAGCTTGGAGGAGGCGACGCAGTATTTT
-,TRBJ1-2,-,TRBV5-8,CASSFRKGGYTF,TGTGCCAGCAGTTTTCGGAAGGGGGGCTACACCTTC
-,TRBJ2-6,-,TRBV28,CASSLAGLGANVLTF,TGTGCCAGCAGTTTAGCGGGTTTGGGGGCCAACGTCCTGACTTTC
TRBD2,TRBJ2-1,few,TRBV5-4,CASSVTSGRSGDEQFF,TGTGCCAGCAGCGTGACTAGCGGGAGAAGCGGGGATGAGCAGTTCTTC
-,TRBJ2-5,-,TRBV4-3,CASSQVGARETQYF,TGCGCCAGCAGCCAAGTAGGAGCTAGAGAGACCCAGTACTTC
-,TRBJ1-2,-,TRBV7-8,CASSPPGGPGNYGYTF,TGTGCCAGCAGCCCCCCCGGGGGTCCCGGAAACTATGGCTACACCTTC
TRBD1,TRBJ1-1,few,TRBV7-9,CASSLGQGDTEAFF,TGTGCCAGCAGCTTAGGACAGGGGGACACTGAAGCTTTCTTT
-,TRBJ1-3,-,TRBV3-1/TRBV3-2,CASSRETGTDSGNTIYF,TGTGCCAGCAGCCGAGAGACAGGTACGGACTCTGGAAACACCATATATTTT
TRBD2,TRBJ2-3,-,TRBV7-2,CASSPPGLAGVVADTQYF,TGTGCCAGCAGCCCCCCGGGACTAGCGGGAGTGGTGGCAGATACGCAGTATTTT
TRBD2,TRBJ2-3,-,TRBV20-1,CSASSTSGRMIIDTQYF,TGCAGTGCTAGTTCCACTAGCGGGAGGATGATAATCGATACGCAGTATTTT
-,TRBJ1-1,-,TRBV7-9,CASSLGPRGRTPYNTEAFF,TGTGCCAGCAGCTTAGGCCCCAGGGGCCGAACCCCCTATAACACTGAAGCTTTCTTT
TRBD1,TRBJ2-6,-,TRBV10-3,CAISDKQGHSGANVLTF,TGTGCCATCAGCGATAAACAGGGGCACTCTGGGGCCAACGTCCTGACTTTC
-,TRBJ1-5,-,TRBV2,CASSVGSSNQPQHF,TGTGCCAGCAGTGTGGGCTCTAGCAATCAGCCCCAGCATTTT
-,TRBJ2-1,-,TRBV30,CAWSQTDLNRQFF,TGTGCCTGGAGTCAGACAGACCTCAATAGGCAGTTCTTC
TRBD1,TRBJ2-3,-,TRBV27,CASRGDRVRAPYTQYF,TGTGCCAGCAGGGGCGACAGGGTACGGGCCCCATATACGCAGTATTTT